This paragraph reports one T cell receptor beta chain. These data come from a study of blood T cells in healthy people across ages. Through a sample-barcoded 5' primer and a J-beta primer mix, a second PCR was run for roughly 6 to 12 cycles. TCRdb fed the 5' RACE reads into MiXCR, producing one record per CDR3 protein. The data show 1,800,000 or so distinct CDR3 sequences, roughly two fifths seen once. Sequenced material: blood. This sequence originates from a human donor in good health.

CDR3 nucleotides: TGTGCCAGCAGCTTATATGGGACGGAGAATGAGCAGTTCTTC. Translated: CASSLYGTENEQFF. The V and J genes are TRBV7-3 and TRBJ2-1; TRBD1 or TRBD2 may be the D gene (5 bases each). Germline CDR1 is SGHTA and CDR2 is FQGTGA. V was clipped by 2 bases and J by 7 bases, with 12 bases between them. The CDR3 spans 14 residues.